These 19 T cell receptor beta chains came from one sample sequenced in a study of T-cell reconstitution after alpha-beta-depleted transplantation in children. Molecular barcoding with unique molecular identifiers was used for the TCRbeta library. TCRdb redid the calling of the PCR reads with MiXCR, one entry per CDR3 protein. The sample lists hundreds of thousands of distinct CDR3 sequences, approximately 24% seen once, with about 5% in the top ten. This specimen was PBMCs, mostly from graft donor cells, taken 360 days after TCRalphabeta/CD19-depleted stem cell transplant. These receptors all come from a female patient younger than 10 who had a stem cell transplant for congenital amegakaryocytic thrombocytopenia, so the T cells may come from the graft donor.

In its sample, this clonotype was seen a few times. The chain is built from TRBV11-2 and TRBJ2-1; D possibly corresponds to TRBD2 (6 bases). Germline-derived CDR1 and CDR2 are SGHAT and FQNNGV. V was clipped by 5 bases and J by 4 bases, with 24 bases between them. CDR3 length equals 18 residues. The DNA of the CDR3 is TGTGCCAGCAGCCAGATATGGGGAGCGGGCACGGTATACAATGAGCAGTTCTTC. It encodes CASSQIWGAGTVYNEQFF.

The CDR3 reads CASSPDYPGELFF. The CDR3, as DNA: TGTGCCAGCAGCCCGGACTACCCCGGGGAGCTGTTTTTT. V usage is TRBV6-1 and J usage is TRBJ2-2; TRBD2 is a possible D gene (6 bases). CDR1 is MNHNS, CDR2 SASEGT, per germline. V lost 6 bases and J lost 6, with 11 bases in between. The CDR3 is made up of 13 amino acids.

This clonotype has more than one count but fewer than ten. This chain links TRBV2 with TRBJ2-1; 10 bases are a match to TRBD2. Germline trimming cut 6 bases from V and 6 bases from J; bases unmatched to any gene: 8. CDR1 and CDR2 from the germline V gene are SNHLY and FYNNEI. The CDR3 is 15 amino acids. The CDR3 region is CASRELAGESNEQFF. The DNA of the CDR3 is TGTGCCAGCAGGGAGCTAGCGGGAGAATCCAATGAGCAGTTCTTC.

The chain joins TRBV28 to TRBJ2-7; D not certain. V lost 5 bases and J 0 bases, leaving 11 bases between the germline ends. The V gene's germline CDR1 is MDHEN and CDR2 SYDVKM. The CDR3 runs to 14 residues. CDR3 sequence reads: CASSKEPTSYEQYF. CDR3 coding DNA: TGTGCCAGCAGTAAGGAACCCACCTCCTACGAGCAGTACTTC.

V and J are TRBV29-1 and TRBJ2-3; D possibly matches TRBD1 or TRBD2 (5 bases each). Trimming removed 7 bases from V and 6 bases from J, with 23 bases in between. This CDR3 comprises 15 residues. CDR1 is SQVTM, CDR2 ANQGSEA, per germline. The CDR3 DNA sequence: TGCAGCGCCACTAAGGCAGGGACCGCCCGTGATACGCAGTATTTT. This gives the protein CSATKAGTARDTQYF.

The rearrangement links TRBV28 to TRBJ2-5; TRBD2 is a possible D gene (6 bases). V dropped 5 bases and J dropped 5 bases, with 21 bases sitting between them. The length of the CDR3 is 16 residues. The germline V gene has CDR1 MDHEN and CDR2 SYDVKM. The CDR3 region is CASSPLNGRRRETQYF. CDR3 bases: TGTGCCAGCAGTCCCCTCAACGGGAGAAGAAGGGAGACCCAGTACTTC. The full variable domain, completed using reference TRBV28 and TRBJ2-5, is DVKVTQSSRYLVKRTGEKVFLECVQDMDHENMFWYRQDPGLGLRLIYFSYDVKMKEKGDIPEGYSVSREKKERFSLILESASTNQTSMYLCASSPLNGRRRETQYFGPGTRLLVL.

The V gene is TRBV19, the J gene TRBJ2-5; no firm D call. The CDR3 contains 14 residues. Trimming took 6 bases from V and 2 from J, leaving 13 bases between them. Germline V gives CDR1 LNHDA, CDR2 SQIVND (reference sequence). The CDR3, as DNA: TGTGCCAGTAGGAGTGGAAGAACACAAGAGACCCAGTACTTC. Amino acids: CASRSGRTQETQYF.

This rearrangement joins TRBV5-1 to TRBJ2-1; D may be TRBD1 (6 bases). The CDR3 runs to 15 residues. Trimming took off 0 bases at V and 7 bases at J, with 14 bases between the two ends. Germline-derived CDR1 and CDR2 are SGHRS and YFSETQ. The DNA of the CDR3 is TGCGCCAGCAGCTTGGGTTTGGGGGCGTGGAATGAGCAGTTCTTC. The encoded protein is CASSLGLGAWNEQFF.

CDR3 sequence: CASSLASESGYTF. CDR3 DNA: TGCGCCAGCAGCTTGGCCAGTGAGTCGGGCTACACCTTC. The rearrangement links TRBV5-1 to TRBJ1-2; D not certain. Germline V gives CDR1 SGHRS, CDR2 YFSETQ. CDR3 length equals 13 residues. The ends were cut back, 0 bases at V and 8 bases at J, with 11 bases in the middle. Filled out from reference TRBV5-1 and TRBJ1-2, the complete variable domain reads KAGVTQTPRYLIKTRGQQVTLSCSPISGHRSVSWYQQTPGQGLQFLFEYFSETQRNKGNFPGRFSGRQFSNSRSEMNVSTLELGDSALYLCASSLASESGYTFGSGTRLTVV.

This clonotype was observed a few times. The chain carries TRBV28 and TRBJ1-5, with D unclear. Germline CDR1 is MDHEN and CDR2 is SYDVKM. The length of the CDR3 is 14 residues. Trimming took off 0 bases at V and 3 bases at J, with 6 bases between the two ends. CDR3 sequence reads: CASSLWQDNQPQHF. CDR3 DNA sequence: TGTGCCAGCAGTTTATGGCAGGACAATCAGCCCCAGCATTTT.

This clonotype appeared a few times. The V and J genes are TRBV4-3 and TRBJ2-3; 8 bases are a match to TRBD1. V trimming: 0 bases; J trimming: 1 base; junction bases outside the gene matches: 9. Germline V gene sequence: CDR1 LGHNA, CDR2 YSLEER. The CDR3 extends over 18 amino acids. The CDR3, as DNA: TGCGCCAGCAGCCAAGATCTCAGGACAGGGCAACGCACAGATACGCAGTATTTT. This encodes CASSQDLRTGQRTDTQYF.

The sample holds a few counts of this clonotype. Given the absence of the conserved phenylalanine or tryptophan at the CDR3 end, a read error is likely. The DNA is left out, because the CDR3 cannot be placed on it with certainty; the CDR3 is given as TCRdb lists it. The rearrangement links TRBV4-1 to TRBJ2-1. CDR1 and CDR2 (germline): MGHRA, YSYEKL. Both ends counted, the CDR3 spans 8 residues. The CDR3: CASSQIRS.

This clonotype was counted between two and nine times. J is TRBJ1-2 and V is TRBV4-3; D perhaps matches TRBD1 (5 bases). V was trimmed by 1 base and J by 3 bases, leaving 15 bases between them. CDR1 and CDR2 (germline): LGHNA, YSLEER. This CDR3 region has 16 residues. The DNA for the CDR3 is TGCGCCAGCAGCCAAGGGTTGCAGGGCCCTCACTATGGCTACACCTTC. Translation: CASSQGLQGPHYGYTF.

This clonotype was seen more than once but under ten times. The genes are TRBV7-9 and TRBJ1-6; D may be TRBD1 (5 bases). CDR3 length: 14 residues. V dropped 1 base and J dropped 7 bases, with 8 bases sitting between them. CDR1 SEHNR and CDR2 FQNEAQ come from the germline V gene (reference sequence). The CDR3 here is CASSLVGDNSPLHF. The CDR3 DNA is TGTGCCAGCAGCTTAGTGGGGGACAATTCACCCCTCCACTTT.

J is TRBJ2-3 and V is TRBV6-1, with TRBD2 as a possible D gene (6 bases). There are 15 residues in the CDR3. Germline CDR1 reads MNHNS; CDR2 reads SASEGT. V was shortened by 4 bases and J by 0 bases, with 11 bases between the two germline ends. CDR3 amino acids: CASSGGEASTDTQYF. DNA for the CDR3: TGTGCCAGCAGTGGGGGGGAGGCTAGCACAGATACGCAGTATTTT.

This clonotype came up many times. The CDR3 here is CASRKNYNTEAFF. The CDR3 nucleotides read TGTGCCAGCAGAAAAAACTACAACACTGAAGCTTTCTTT. The chain couples TRBV12-3 or TRBV12-4 to TRBJ1-1; the D is unclear. Trimming left V 6 bases short and J 2 bases short, with 10 bases between. The CDR3 sequence is 13 residues long.

The CDR3, as DNA: TGCAGTGCTGGGGAAGTAGACGAGCAGTACTTC. Residues: CSAGEVDEQYF. The chain carries TRBV20-1 and TRBJ2-7, with D unresolved. The germline CDR1 and CDR2 sequences are DFQATT and SNEGSKA (reference sequence). The ends were cut back, 5 bases at V and 5 bases at J, with 10 bases in the middle. The CDR3 loop spans 11 amino acids.

The chain recombines TRBV6-5 with TRBJ2-7; a weak D match, TRBD2 (6 bases). V was shortened by 2 bases and J by 2 bases, with 10 bases between the two germline ends. The CDR3 is 14 residues long. Per the germline V gene, CDR1 is MNHEY and CDR2 is SVGAGI. The CDR3 bases are TGTGCCAGCAGTTACGGCCGGACTACCTACGAGCAGTACTTC. Protein: CASSYGRTTYEQYF.

This clonotype was seen just once. This sequence joins TRBV7-9 and TRBJ1-2, with unresolved D. The CDR3 spans 13 residues. Germline CDR1 reads SEHNR; CDR2 reads FQNEAQ (reference sequence). Trimming removed 1 base at V and 5 bases at J, with 8 bases between. The CDR3 region has the DNA TGTGCCAGCAGCTTAGGCCCGGGGTATGGCTACACCTTC. This sequence encodes CASSLGPGYGYTF.